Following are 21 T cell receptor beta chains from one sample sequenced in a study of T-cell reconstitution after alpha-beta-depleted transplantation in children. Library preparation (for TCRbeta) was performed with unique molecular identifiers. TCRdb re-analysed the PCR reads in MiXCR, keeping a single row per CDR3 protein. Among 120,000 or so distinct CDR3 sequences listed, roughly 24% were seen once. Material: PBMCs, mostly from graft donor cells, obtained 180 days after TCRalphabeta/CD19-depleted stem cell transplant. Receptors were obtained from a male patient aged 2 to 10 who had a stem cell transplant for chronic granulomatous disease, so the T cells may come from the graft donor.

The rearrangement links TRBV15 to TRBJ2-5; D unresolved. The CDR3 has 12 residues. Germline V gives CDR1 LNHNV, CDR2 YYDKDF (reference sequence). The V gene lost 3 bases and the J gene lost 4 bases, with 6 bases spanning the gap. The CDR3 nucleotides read TGTGCCACCAGCAGGGACGGAGAGACCCAGTACTTC. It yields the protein CATSRDGETQYF. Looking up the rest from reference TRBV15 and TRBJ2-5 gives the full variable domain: DAMVIQNPRYQVTQFGKPVTLSCSQTLNHNVMYWYQQKSSQAPKLLFHYYDKDFNNEADTPDNFQSRRPNTSFCFLDIRSPGLGDTAMYLCATSRDGETQYFGPGTRLLVL.

CDR3 coding DNA: TGTGCCAGCAGAACCGGGACAGGGGGTAACAATGAGCAGTTCTTC. Its protein product is CASRTGTGGNNEQFF. This chain links TRBV12-3 or TRBV12-4 with TRBJ2-1; 11 bases are shared with TRBD1. V dropped 6 bases and J dropped 5; count of bases not matched to a gene: 6. This CDR3 is 15 amino acids long.

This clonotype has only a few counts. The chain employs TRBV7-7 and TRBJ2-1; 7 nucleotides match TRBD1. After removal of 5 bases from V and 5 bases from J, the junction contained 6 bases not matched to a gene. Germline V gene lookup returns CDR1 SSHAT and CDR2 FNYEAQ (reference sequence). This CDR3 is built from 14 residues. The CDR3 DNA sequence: TGTGCCAGCAGCGAAGGGACAGTAAACAATGAGCAGTTCTTC. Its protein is CASSEGTVNNEQFF.

The CDR3 DNA reads TGCAGTGCTAGGGACCCCATACAGACAGGATGGGGTCAGCCCCAGCATTTT. It yields the protein CSARDPIQTGWGQPQHF. V is TRBV20-1 and J is TRBJ1-5, with a tentative D call TRBD1 (6 bases). Germline CDR1 and CDR2: DFQATT and SNEGSKA (reference sequence). The CDR3 length is 17 residues. Trimming pared 3 bases from V and 6 bases from J, leaving 24 bases between.

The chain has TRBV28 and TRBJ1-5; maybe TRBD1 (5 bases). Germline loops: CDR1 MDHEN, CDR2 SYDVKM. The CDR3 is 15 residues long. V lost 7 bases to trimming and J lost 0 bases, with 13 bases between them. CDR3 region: CASNPGTNSNQPQHF. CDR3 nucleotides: TGTGCCAGCAATCCCGGGACGAATAGCAATCAGCCCCAGCATTTT.

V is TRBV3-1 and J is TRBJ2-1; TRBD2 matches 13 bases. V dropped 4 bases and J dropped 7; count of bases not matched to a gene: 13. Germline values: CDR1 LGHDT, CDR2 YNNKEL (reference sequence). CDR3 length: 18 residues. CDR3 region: CASSPNRGGLAGQNEQFF. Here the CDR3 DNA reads TGTGCCAGCAGCCCAAATAGGGGGGGACTAGCGGGGCAAAATGAGCAGTTCTTC.

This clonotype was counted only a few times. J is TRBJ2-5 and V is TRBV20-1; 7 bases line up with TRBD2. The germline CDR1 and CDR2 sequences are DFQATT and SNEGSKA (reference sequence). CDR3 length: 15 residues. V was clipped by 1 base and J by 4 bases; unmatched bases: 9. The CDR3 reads CSARAPKGLSETQYF. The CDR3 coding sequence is TGCAGTGCTAGAGCCCCCAAGGGACTATCAGAGACCCAGTACTTC.

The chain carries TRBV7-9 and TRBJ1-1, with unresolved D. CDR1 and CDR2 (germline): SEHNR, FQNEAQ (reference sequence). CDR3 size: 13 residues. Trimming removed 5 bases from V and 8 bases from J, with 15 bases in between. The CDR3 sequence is CASSALPGLEAFF. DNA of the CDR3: TGTGCCAGCAGCGCACTGCCGGGATTGGAAGCTTTCTTT.

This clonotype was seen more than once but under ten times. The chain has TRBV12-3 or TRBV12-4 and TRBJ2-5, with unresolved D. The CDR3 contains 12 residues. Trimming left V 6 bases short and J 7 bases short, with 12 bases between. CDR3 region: CASRVGARTQYF. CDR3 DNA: TGTGCCAGCAGGGTAGGCGCCCGGACCCAGTACTTC.

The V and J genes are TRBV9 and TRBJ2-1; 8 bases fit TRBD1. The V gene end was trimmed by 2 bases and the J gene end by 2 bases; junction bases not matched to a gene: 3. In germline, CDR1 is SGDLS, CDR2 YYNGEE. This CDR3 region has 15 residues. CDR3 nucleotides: TGTGCCAGCAGCGTGGGGACAGGAACCTACAATGAGCAGTTCTTC. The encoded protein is CASSVGTGTYNEQFF. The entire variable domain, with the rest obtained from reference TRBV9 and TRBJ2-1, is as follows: DSGVTQTPKHLITATGQRVTLRCSPRSGDLSVYWYQQSLDQGLQFLIQYYNGEERAKGNILERFSAQQFPDLHSELNLSSLELGDSALYFCASSVGTGTYNEQFFGPGTRLTVL.

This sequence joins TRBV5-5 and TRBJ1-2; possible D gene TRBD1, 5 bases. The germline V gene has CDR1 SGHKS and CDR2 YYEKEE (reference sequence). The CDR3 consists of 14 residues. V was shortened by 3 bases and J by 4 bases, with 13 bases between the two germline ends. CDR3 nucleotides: TGTGCCAGCAGCTCGCCGACAGATGTCTATGGCTACACCTTC. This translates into CASSSPTDVYGYTF.

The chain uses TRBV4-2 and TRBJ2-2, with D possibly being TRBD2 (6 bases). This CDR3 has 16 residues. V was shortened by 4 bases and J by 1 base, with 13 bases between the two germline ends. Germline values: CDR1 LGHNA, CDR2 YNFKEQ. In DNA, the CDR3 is TGTGCCAGCAGCCTCGGTTGGGACTTGAACACCGGGGAGCTGTTTTTT. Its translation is CASSLGWDLNTGELFF.

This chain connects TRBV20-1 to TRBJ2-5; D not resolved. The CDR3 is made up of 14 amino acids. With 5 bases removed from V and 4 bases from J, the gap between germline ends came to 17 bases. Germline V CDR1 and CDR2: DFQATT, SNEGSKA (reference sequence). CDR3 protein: CSADKRIGRETQYF. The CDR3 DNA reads TGCAGTGCTGATAAGAGAATCGGGCGAGAGACCCAGTACTTC.

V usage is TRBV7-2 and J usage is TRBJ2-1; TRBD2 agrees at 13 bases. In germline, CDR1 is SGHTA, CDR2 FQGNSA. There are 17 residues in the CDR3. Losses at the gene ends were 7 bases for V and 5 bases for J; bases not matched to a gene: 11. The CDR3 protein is CASTPLPGLAGNNEQFF. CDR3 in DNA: TGTGCCAGCACCCCGTTACCGGGACTAGCGGGAAACAATGAGCAGTTCTTC.

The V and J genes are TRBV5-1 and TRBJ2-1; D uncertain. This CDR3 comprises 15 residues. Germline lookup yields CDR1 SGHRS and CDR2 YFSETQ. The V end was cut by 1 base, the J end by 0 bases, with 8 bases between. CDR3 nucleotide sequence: TGCGCCAGCAGCTTGATGCAGAGCTCCTACAATGAGCAGTTCTTC. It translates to CASSLMQSSYNEQFF.

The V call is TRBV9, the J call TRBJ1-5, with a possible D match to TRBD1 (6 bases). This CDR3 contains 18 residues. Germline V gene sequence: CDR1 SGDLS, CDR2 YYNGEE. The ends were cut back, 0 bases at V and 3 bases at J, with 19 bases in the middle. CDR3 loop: CASSVVGTKHDDNQPQHF. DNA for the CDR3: TGTGCCAGCAGCGTAGTGGGGACAAAACATGACGACAATCAGCCCCAGCATTTT.

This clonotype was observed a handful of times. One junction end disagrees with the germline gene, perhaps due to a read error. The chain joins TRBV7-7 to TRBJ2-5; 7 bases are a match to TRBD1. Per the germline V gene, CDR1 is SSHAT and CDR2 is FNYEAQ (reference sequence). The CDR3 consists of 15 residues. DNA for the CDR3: TGTGCTAGCAGCCCGGGACAGCAATACCAAGAGACCCAGTACTTC. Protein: CASSPGQQYQETQYF.

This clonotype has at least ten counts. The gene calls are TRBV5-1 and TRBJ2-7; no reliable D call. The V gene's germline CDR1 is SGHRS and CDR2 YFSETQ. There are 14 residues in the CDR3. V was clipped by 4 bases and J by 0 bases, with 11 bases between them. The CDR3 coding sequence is TGCGCCAGCAGCGCCCGAGCGCGCTCCTACGAGCAGTACTTC. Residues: CASSARARSYEQYF.

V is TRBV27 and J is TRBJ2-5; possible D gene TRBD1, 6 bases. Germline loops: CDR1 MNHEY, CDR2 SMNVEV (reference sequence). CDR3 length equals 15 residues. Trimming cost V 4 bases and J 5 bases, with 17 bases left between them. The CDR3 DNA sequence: TGTGCCAGCAGTTGGGGGCCAGGCAGCGAGGAGACCCAGTACTTC. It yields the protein CASSWGPGSEETQYF.

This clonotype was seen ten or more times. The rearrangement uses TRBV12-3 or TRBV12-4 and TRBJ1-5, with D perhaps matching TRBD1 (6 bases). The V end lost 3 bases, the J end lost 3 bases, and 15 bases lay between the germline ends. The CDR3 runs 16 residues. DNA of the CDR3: TGTGCCAGCAGTTTTATTCTCAGGGGCGTCAATCAGCCCCAGCATTTT. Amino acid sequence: CASSFILRGVNQPQHF.

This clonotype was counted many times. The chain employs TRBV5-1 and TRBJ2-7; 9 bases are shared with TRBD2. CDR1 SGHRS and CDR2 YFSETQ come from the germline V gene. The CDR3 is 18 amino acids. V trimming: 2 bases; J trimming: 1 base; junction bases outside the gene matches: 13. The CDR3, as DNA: TGCGCCAGCAGCTTAAATGTCGGCGGGAGGGCGTTATCCTACGAGCAGTACTTC. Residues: CASSLNVGGRALSYEQYF.